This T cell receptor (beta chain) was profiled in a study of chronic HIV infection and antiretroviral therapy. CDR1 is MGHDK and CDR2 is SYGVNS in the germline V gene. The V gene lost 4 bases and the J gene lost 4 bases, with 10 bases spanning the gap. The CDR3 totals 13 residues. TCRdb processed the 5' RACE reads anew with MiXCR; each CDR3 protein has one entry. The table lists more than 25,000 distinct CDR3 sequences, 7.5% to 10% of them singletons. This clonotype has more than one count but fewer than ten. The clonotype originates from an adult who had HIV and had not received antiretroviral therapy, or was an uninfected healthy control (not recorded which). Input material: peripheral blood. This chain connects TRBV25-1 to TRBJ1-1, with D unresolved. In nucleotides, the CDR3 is TGTGCCAGCAGTGCGCCCTTTGGCACTGAAGCTTTCTTT. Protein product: CASSAPFGTEAFF.